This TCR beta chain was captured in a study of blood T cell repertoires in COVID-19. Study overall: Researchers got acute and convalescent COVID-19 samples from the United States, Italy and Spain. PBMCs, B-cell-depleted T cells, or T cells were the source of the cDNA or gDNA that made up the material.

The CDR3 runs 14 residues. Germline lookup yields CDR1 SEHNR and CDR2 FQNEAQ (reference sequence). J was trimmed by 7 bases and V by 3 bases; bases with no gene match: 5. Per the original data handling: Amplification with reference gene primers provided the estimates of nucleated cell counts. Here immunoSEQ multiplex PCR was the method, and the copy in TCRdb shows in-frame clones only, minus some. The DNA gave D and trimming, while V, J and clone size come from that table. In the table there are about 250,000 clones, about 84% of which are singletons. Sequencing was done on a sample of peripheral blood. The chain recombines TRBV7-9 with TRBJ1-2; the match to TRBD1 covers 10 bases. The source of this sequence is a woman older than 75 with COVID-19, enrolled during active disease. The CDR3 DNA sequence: TGTGCCAGCAGCTTCCCTGGACAGGGGGGTGGCTACACCTTC. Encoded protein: CASSFPGQGGGYTF.